Listed below are T cell receptor beta chains from one sample, sequenced in a study of T cell responses to AZD1222 COVID-19 vaccine. Clones were read by immunoSEQ multiplex PCR, and TCRdb kept only the in-frame ones, dropping some. The sample shows around 53,000 clones, 85% to 90% of them seen only once. The source material was peripheral blood, sampled on day 0 of MenACWY control vaccination. The receptors derive from an adult in good health. Both conserved end residues are part of each CDR3. D genes are given only for firm matches. Some rows mark clone size as missing; the rest say once, few, many or name a class of expanded clone.

V,size,D,J,CDR3,DNA
TRBV15,.,.,TRBJ1-5,CATSRGGGSNQPQHF,TGTGCCACCAGCAGAGGCGGGGGAAGCAATCAGCCCCAGCATTTT
TRBV28,.,.,TRBJ2-5,CASSSPPANLVQETQYF,TGTGCCAGCAGTTCCCCCCCGGCTAACCTAGTCCAAGAGACCCAGTACTTC
TRBV18,.,TRBD2,TRBJ2-1,CASSPPPSGRLNEQFF,TGTGCCAGCTCACCACCGCCTAGCGGGAGACTCAATGAGCAGTTCTTC
TRBV4-3,once,TRBD2,TRBJ2-1,CASSQGVAGDNVYEQFF,TGCGCCAGCAGCCAAGGAGTAGCGGGAGACAACGTGTATGAGCAGTTCTTC
TRBV28,.,.,TRBJ2-5,CASSFRLEGVETQYF,TGTGCCAGCAGTTTTCGACTAGAGGGCGTTGAGACCCAGTACTTC
TRBV2,.,TRBD2,TRBJ2-7,CASSNALLTSGGYEQYF,TGTGCCAGCAGCAACGCCTTGTTGACTAGCGGGGGCTACGAGCAGTACTTC
TRBV12-3/TRBV12-4,.,.,TRBJ1-3,CASSQDRVSVYF,TGTGCCAGCAGTCAGGACAGAGTGTCGGTATATTTT
TRBV19,.,.,TRBJ2-2,CASSIARNTGELFF,TGTGCCAGTAGTATTGCGCGGAACACCGGGGAGCTGTTTTTT
TRBV18,.,TRBD2,TRBJ2-5,CASSELAGSETQYF,TGTGCCAGCTCAGAACTAGCGGGATCAGAGACCCAGTACTTC
TRBV18,.,.,TRBJ1-3,CASSPAVSGNTIYF,TGTGCCAGCTCACCCGCTGTCTCTGGAAACACCATATATTTT
TRBV5-1,.,.,TRBJ2-7,CASSLALVAGAVLNPDYEQYF,TGCGCCAGCAGCTTGGCCTTAGTCGCGGGGGCAGTTTTAAATCCTGACTACGAGCAGTACTTC
TRBV30,.,.,TRBJ1-6,CAWSVKGGFSIAPLHF,TGTGCCTGGAGTGTAAAGGGGGGGTTCTCTATAGCACCCCTCCACTTT
TRBV30,.,.,TRBJ1-6,CACNRGRGDSPLHF,TGTGCCTGCAACCGGGGCCGGGGAGATTCACCCCTCCACTTT
TRBV2,.,TRBD1,TRBJ2-2,CASSVVWTGGTGELFF,TGTGCCAGCAGTGTGGTCTGGACAGGGGGAACCGGGGAGCTGTTTTTT
TRBV5-1,.,.,TRBJ2-6,CASSLDHSGANVLTF,TGCGCCAGCAGCTTGGACCACTCTGGGGCCAACGTCCTGACTTTC
TRBV11-2,.,TRBD1,TRBJ2-7,CASSSYLGTGVDEQYF,TGTGCCAGCAGCTCTTACCTTGGGACAGGGGTGGACGAGCAGTACTTC
TRBV21-1,.,.,TRBJ2-7,CASSRPGLRPEQYF,TGTGCCAGCAGCAGACCGGGACTCCGCCCCGAGCAGTACTTC
TRBV6-2/TRBV6-3,.,.,TRBJ1-1,CASSYPTGNTEAFF,TGTGCCAGCAGTTACCCAACAGGGAACACTGAAGCTTTCTTT
TRBV2,.,.,TRBJ2-5,CASSLRDFQETQYF,TGTGCCAGCAGCCTGAGAGACTTCCAAGAGACCCAGTACTTC
TRBV27,.,TRBD1,TRBJ2-1,CASSPGTEPYNEQFF,TGTGCCAGCAGTCCCGGGACAGAACCCTACAATGAGCAGTTCTTC
TRBV5-5,.,TRBD1,TRBJ1-6,CASGPTGLDSPLHF,TGTGCCAGCGGACCGACAGGGTTGGATTCACCCCTCCACTTT
TRBV9,few,TRBD2,TRBJ2-3,CASSLGLAGTDTQYF,TGTGCCAGCAGCCTGGGACTAGCGGGGACAGATACGCAGTATTTT
TRBV5-1,.,.,TRBJ2-7,CASSSGRNPPYEQYF,TGCGCCAGCAGCTCTGGACGTAACCCCCCCTACGAGCAGTACTTC
TRBV12-3/TRBV12-4,.,.,TRBJ2-7,CASSLVVYEQYF,TGTGCCAGCAGTTTAGTAGTCTACGAGCAGTACTTC
TRBV30,.,TRBD1,TRBJ1-5,CAWSVYRTGIGQPQHF,TGTGCCTGGAGTGTATACCGGACAGGGATTGGTCAGCCCCAGCATTTT
TRBV5-1,.,.,TRBJ1-2,CASSTDRAYGYTF,TGCGCCAGCAGCACGGACAGAGCGTATGGCTACACCTTC
TRBV4-3,.,TRBD1,TRBJ2-2,CASSHSTRGTGVRLSTGELFF,TGCGCCAGCAGCCACTCAACCAGGGGGACAGGGGTTCGGCTGAGCACCGGGGAGCTGTTTTTT
TRBV6-6,.,.,TRBJ1-2,CASSQGGRGYGYTF,TGTGCCAGCAGTCAAGGAGGGAGAGGCTATGGCTACACCTTC
TRBV30,.,.,TRBJ1-6,CAWTGRNNSPLHF,TGTGCCTGGACGGGACGGAATAATTCACCCCTCCACTTT
TRBV28,.,TRBD1,TRBJ2-1,CASSLWGQGTSEQFF,TGTGCCAGCAGTTTATGGGGACAGGGGACTTCTGAGCAGTTCTTC
TRBV4-3,.,TRBD2,TRBJ2-7,CASSQDPSGRSYEQYF,TGCGCCAGCAGCCAAGATCCTAGCGGGAGGTCTTACGAGCAGTACTTC
TRBV19,few,.,TRBJ2-7,CASSGDDYEQYF,TGTGCCAGTAGCGGGGACGACTACGAGCAGTACTTC
TRBV10-3,.,TRBD2,TRBJ2-2,CAINSGTSGTGELFF,TGTGCCATCAATTCCGGGACTAGCGGAACCGGGGAGCTGTTTTTT